One sample yielded the 28 T cell receptor beta chains listed below, sequenced in a study of metastatic and nonmetastatic thyroid tumors. With MiXCR, TCRdb called clones anew from the PCR reads. The sample includes approximately 30,000 clones, roughly 15% of them seen just once. All patients reached thyroid surgery having received no treatment beforehand. The material sequenced was blood. These receptor sequences come from a female donor with papillary thyroid cancer or a benign thyroid nodule (not recorded which). Some clones in this sample may be carry-over from other donors' samples.

This clone was seen at least ten times. The chain couples TRBV12-3 or TRBV12-4 to TRBJ2-7, with 7 positions matching TRBD1. Losses at the gene ends were 7 bases for V and 2 bases for J; bases not matched to a gene: 2. This CDR3 comprises 12 residues. The CDR3 DNA sequence: TGTGCCAGCAAACAGGGGACCTACGAGCAGTACTTC. Translating it yields CASKQGTYEQYF.

The chain links TRBV6-1 to TRBJ2-7; the D call may be TRBD1 or TRBD2 (5 bases each). In germline, CDR1 is MNHNS, CDR2 SASEGT. The V gene lost 5 bases and the J gene lost 0 bases, with 14 bases spanning the gap. This CDR3 region has 15 residues. The CDR3 nucleotides are TGTGCCAGCAGTAGCACCGGGACGGGCTCCTACGAGCAGTACTTC. Its protein product is CASSSTGTGSYEQYF.

This clone has at least ten counts. This chain connects TRBV20-1 to TRBJ1-6; 7 bases align to TRBD1. The CDR3 sequence is 17 residues long. With V trimmed by 0 bases and J by 8 bases, 13 bases remained unmatched. The germline V gene has CDR1 DFQATT and CDR2 SNEGSKA (reference sequence). The CDR3 region has the DNA TGCAGTGCTAGAGATTTGGAGACAGGGAGCCCATATTCACCCCTCCACTTT. It codes for CSARDLETGSPYSPLHF.

By sample share, this clone is medium-sized (0.01 to 0.1%). The J gene is TRBJ2-7, the V gene TRBV6-1; no reliable D call. The germline V gene has CDR1 MNHNS and CDR2 SASEGT. The CDR3 totals 12 residues. V was shortened by 7 bases and J by 0 bases, with 7 bases between the two germline ends. The CDR3 sequence: CASIASSYEQYF. In DNA form, the CDR3 reads TGTGCCAGCATAGCTAGCTCCTACGAGCAGTACTTC.

This clone has ten or more counts. The chain combines TRBV12-3 or TRBV12-4 with TRBJ1-5, with 7 bases fitting TRBD1. Unmatched junction bases numbered 7, after V lost 3 bases and J lost 2 bases. The CDR3 is 16 residues long. The CDR3 bases are TGTGCCAGCAGTTTCTCTGTCGGGACAGGCAATCAGCCCCAGCATTTT. This gives the protein CASSFSVGTGNQPQHF.

On this clone itself: This could be a read error, since a much larger clone is one nucleotide away. The J gene is TRBJ1-6, the V gene TRBV6-2 or TRBV6-3; tentatively, D is TRBD1 (5 bases). Germline values: CDR1 MNHEY, CDR2 SVGEGT. This CDR3 region has 15 residues. DNA for the CDR3: TGTGCCAACAGTTGCTCGAAACAGGTTAATTCACCCCTCCACTTT. Protein: CANSCSKQVNSPLHF.

V is TRBV19 and J is TRBJ1-2; maybe TRBD1 (5 bases). V gave up 5 bases and J gave up 2 bases, with 15 bases separating them. The CDR3 is 15 amino acids. Per germline, CDR1 LNHDA and CDR2 SQIVND (reference sequence). The CDR3, as DNA: TGTGCCAGTAGTCGGGACCACGCGGCCAACTATGGCTACACCTTC. Translation: CASSRDHAANYGYTF. The complete variable domain, with remaining parts taken from reference TRBV19 and TRBJ1-2, reads DGGITQSPKYLFRKEGQNVTLSCEQNLNHDAMYWYRQDPGQGLRLIYYSQIVNDFQKGDIAEGYSVSREKKESFPLTVTSAQKNPTAFYLCASSRDHAANYGYTFGSGTRLTVV.

This clone was seen at least ten times. The chain is built from TRBV28 and TRBJ2-7; no clear D gene. The germline gives CDR1 MDHEN, CDR2 SYDVKM. V was shortened by 8 bases and J by 0 bases, with 11 bases between the two germline ends. This CDR3 is 13 amino acids long. This CDR3 reads CASFGRHSYEQYF. CDR3 in DNA: TGTGCCAGCTTTGGGCGACACTCCTACGAGCAGTACTTC.

Notes on this clone: A much larger clone is a single base away; this may be a read error. The chain is built from TRBV4-1 and TRBJ1-4; 9 nucleotides line up with TRBD1. Germline CDR1 reads MGHRA; CDR2 reads YSYEKL. The CDR3 covers 15 residues. In nucleotides, the CDR3 is TGCGTCAGCAGCCAAGGGTACAGGGGGCATGAAAAACTGCTTTTT. Its protein product is CVSSQGYRGHEKLLF.

This clone was found many times. The CDR3 DNA follows: TGTGCCACCAGTGAAGCCTCGACAGGGGGGATCTATGGCTACACCTTC. Amino acid sequence: CATSEASTGGIYGYTF. The V and J genes are TRBV24-1 and TRBJ1-2, with 9 positions matching TRBD1. The CDR3 runs 16 residues. CDR1 and CDR2 (germline): KGHDR, SFDVKD. Germline trimming cut 4 bases from V and 4 bases from J; bases unmatched to any gene: 9.

The table lists this clone with many counts. This chain connects TRBV12-3 or TRBV12-4 to TRBJ2-1; D call uncertain. CDR3 length: 17 residues. The V end lost 1 base, the J end lost 7 bases, and 20 bases lay between the germline ends. CDR3 sequence reads: CASSLVQRITITNEQFF. The CDR3, as DNA: TGTGCCAGCAGTTTAGTACAGAGAATCACAATAACAAATGAGCAGTTCTTC.

At least ten counts were recorded for this clone. The gene calls are TRBV7-9 and TRBJ1-1; perhaps TRBD1 as D (6 bases). Germline values: CDR1 SEHNR, CDR2 FQNEAQ (reference sequence). The V end lost 5 bases, the J end lost 1 base, and 14 bases lay between the germline ends. This CDR3 region has 15 residues. The CDR3 region has the DNA TGTGCCAGCAGCCCCGTGGCGGGGGCGAACACTGAAGCTTTCTTT. Translated, it gives CASSPVAGANTEAFF.

This clone was seen more than once but under ten times. The chain combines TRBV12-3 or TRBV12-4 with TRBJ2-3; 13 nucleotides line up with TRBD2. The CDR3 is 16 amino acids. V trimming: 7 bases; J trimming: 6 bases; junction bases outside the gene matches: 10. This chain's CDR3 is CASTLGLAGVKDTQYF. The CDR3 bases are TGTGCCAGCACCCTAGGACTAGCGGGAGTTAAGGATACGCAGTATTTT.

This clone turned up a few times. The junction departs from germline at one end; a sequencing error may be responsible. J is TRBJ2-7 and V is TRBV6-1; D is unresolved. The CDR3 spans 14 residues. The germline gives CDR1 MNHNS, CDR2 SASEGT. CDR3 in DNA: TGTGCCAGCAGTGAAGGAGGACGTACCTACGATCAGTACTTC. Protein product: CASSEGGRTYDQYF.

In its sample, this clone was seen a few times. The chain couples TRBV19 to TRBJ1-2; D gene unclear. The CDR3 sequence is 12 residues long. Germline lookup yields CDR1 LNHDA and CDR2 SQIVND (reference sequence). The ends were cut back, 7 bases at V and 5 bases at J, with 11 bases in the middle. The CDR3 reads CASKDGRYGYTF. CDR3 DNA sequence: TGTGCCAGTAAGGACGGGAGGTATGGCTACACCTTC.

This clone has a count of ten or more. The CDR3 sequence: CASSLSRADDGYTF. In DNA form, the CDR3 reads TGCGCCAGCAGCTTGTCCCGGGCTGATGATGGCTACACCTTC. This rearrangement joins TRBV5-1 to TRBJ1-2; D is uncertain. The germline V gene has CDR1 SGHRS and CDR2 YFSETQ. There are 14 residues in the CDR3. The germline V and J ends were trimmed by 1 base and 6 bases, with 13 bases remaining between them.

This clone was counted ten times or more. The chain is built from TRBV19 and TRBJ1-6, with 10 bases that match TRBD1. Losses at the gene ends were 5 bases for V and 7 bases for J; bases not matched to a gene: 2. The CDR3 is 14 amino acids. The germline V gene has CDR1 LNHDA and CDR2 SQIVND (reference sequence). The CDR3 coding sequence is TGTGCCAGTAGTCCGGACAGGGGGAATTCACCCCTCCACTTT. Amino acids: CASSPDRGNSPLHF. The full variable domain, in which reference TRBV19 and TRBJ1-6 provide the parts outside the CDR3, is DGGITQSPKYLFRKEGQNVTLSCEQNLNHDAMYWYRQDPGQGLRLIYYSQIVNDFQKGDIAEGYSVSREKKESFPLTVTSAQKNPTAFYLCASSPDRGNSPLHFGNGTRLTVT.

The sample holds many counts of this clone. This chain connects TRBV12-3 or TRBV12-4 to TRBJ1-2; 7 positions match TRBD1. This CDR3 comprises 14 residues. Trimming at V came to 7 bases and at J to 5 bases, leaving 10 bases not matched to a gene. The CDR3 coding sequence is TGTGCCAGCACTCCGGACCGGGACAGTTATGGCTACACCTTC. This codes for CASTPDRDSYGYTF.

Note on this clone: One end of the junction fails to match germline, which may point to a read error. The CDR3 DNA reads as TGTGCCAGCATGGGGGAGTCGGAGACCCATTACTTC. As protein: CASMGESETHYF. This chain connects TRBV12-3 or TRBV12-4 to TRBJ2-5; tentatively, D is TRBD1 or TRBD2 (5 bases each). The CDR3 is made up of 12 amino acids.

This chain links TRBV4-2 with TRBJ2-7; TRBD2 is a possible D gene (6 bases). This CDR3 region has 16 residues. Germline CDR1 reads LGHNA; CDR2 reads YNFKEQ. V was clipped by 4 bases and J by 3 bases, with 19 bases between them. The CDR3 nucleotides are TGTGCCAGCAGCCCCGGATATCGGGGGAATGACTACGAGCAGTACTTC. The encoded protein is CASSPGYRGNDYEQYF.

For this clone: A read error may produce the germline difference seen at one junction end. This specimen includes other DNA sequences encoding the same CDR3. The chain joins TRBV6-1 to TRBJ2-1; 9 bases line up with TRBD2. This CDR3 has 14 amino acids. Germline loops: CDR1 MNHNS, CDR2 SASEGT. The CDR3 region has the DNA TGTGCCAGCAGTTCTTTAGCGGGAGTAGGTGAGCAGTTCTTT. This codes for CASSSLAGVGEQFF.

This chain's CDR3 is CASTPGLEVNQPQHF. The CDR3 nucleotides are TGTGCCAGTACCCCCGGGTTGGAGGTCAATCAGCCCCAGCATTTT. The chain has TRBV28 and TRBJ1-5; D remains ambiguous. In germline, CDR1 is MDHEN, CDR2 SYDVKM. Trimming stripped 9 bases from V and 3 bases from J, with 18 bases between. The CDR3 is 15 residues long.

Concerning this clone itself: A much larger clone lies one base from this, so it may be a read error. The chain recombines TRBV27 with TRBJ2-7; D call uncertain. The CDR3 covers 13 residues. The V gene's germline CDR1 is MNHEY and CDR2 SMNVEV (reference sequence). This chain's CDR3 is CASRGGQSVEQYF. The CDR3 DNA follows: TGCGCCAGCAGAGGCGGCCAAAGTGTCGAGCAGTACTTC.

This clone was seen many times. The chain recombines TRBV19 with TRBJ1-6; tentative D call: TRBD1 (6 bases). The CDR3 covers 14 residues. With 8 bases removed from V and 7 bases from J, the gap between germline ends came to 15 bases. Germline values: CDR1 LNHDA, CDR2 SQIVND (reference sequence). CDR3 DNA: TGTGCCAGTGGAACCGGGACATCAAATTCACCCCTCCACTTT. It encodes CASGTGTSNSPLHF.

This sequence joins TRBV10-1 and TRBJ2-2, with TRBD2 matching over 8 bases. The CDR3 has 16 amino acids. Germline V CDR1 and CDR2: WNHNN, SYGVQD (reference sequence). V shed 7 bases and J 4 bases; nucleotides not matched to a gene: 11. This CDR3 is CASIESAGVITGELFF. The CDR3 DNA is TGCGCCAGCATTGAATCAGCGGGAGTCATCACCGGGGAGCTGTTTTTT.

This clone was counted at least ten times. In DNA form, the CDR3 reads TGTGCCAGCACCACCTTCGGGGGTTTCTCTGGAAACACCATATATTTT. Translation gives CASTTFGGFSGNTIYF. V usage is TRBV28 and J usage is TRBJ1-3; TRBD1 might be the D (5 bases). V lost 7 bases and J lost 0, with 16 bases in between. The germline V gene has CDR1 MDHEN and CDR2 SYDVKM. The CDR3 extends over 16 amino acids.

The genes are TRBV19 and TRBJ1-2; D is perhaps TRBD1 (5 bases). Germline CDR1 LNHDA, CDR2 SQIVND (reference sequence). The V and J ends lost 6 bases and 8 bases respectively, with 16 bases between them. The CDR3 covers 13 residues. This CDR3 reads CASSLQALRGYTF. CDR3 coding DNA: TGTGCCAGTAGCTTACAGGCGTTGCGGGGCTACACCTTC.

This clone has a handful of counts. V usage is TRBV6-5 and J usage is TRBJ2-1; D gene uncertain. Germline V gene lookup returns CDR1 MNHEY and CDR2 SVGAGI. Trimming shortened V by 10 bases and J by 8 bases, and 15 bases separated the two germline ends. CDR3 length equals 12 residues. DNA for the CDR3: TGTGCCATCCGTTACGACGGCGATGAGCAGTTCTTC. This sequence encodes CAIRYDGDEQFF.